This TCR beta chain stems from a study of neoadjuvant nivolumab and ipilimumab in lung cancer. The V gene's germline CDR1 is SGHTA and CDR2 FQGNSA. The CDR3 covers 13 residues. V was pared by 2 bases and J by 8 bases, with 9 bases between. With regard to this clone: The antigen remains undetermined.

This table comes from immunoSEQ multiplex PCR, and its TCRdb copy is limited to in-frame clones, with some not included. The table records 1,500 to 2,000 clones, 85% of them present only once. General study findings and limits: Only a small number of samples underwent TCR sequencing. Blood richness before therapy tracked richness in tumors resected after neoadjuvant therapy. Resected tumors had greater TCR richness and clonality than uninvolved lung.

The chain carries TRBV7-2 and TRBJ2-2; unclear D gene. The sequence derives from an adult with non-small cell lung cancer. The input for sequencing was adjacent normal lung tissue, taken after neoadjuvant nivolumab, alone or with ipilimumab, at or shortly before surgery. The CDR3 DNA reads as TGTGCCAGCAGCTTAAAGTGGAATGGGGAGCTGTTTTTT. Protein sequence: CASSLKWNGELFF. The full variable domain, its missing parts supplied by reference TRBV7-2 and TRBJ2-2, is GAGVSQSPSNKVTEKGKDVELRCDPISGHTALYWYRQSLGQGLEFLIYFQGNSAPDKSGLPSDRFSAERTGGSVSTLTIQRTQQEDSAVYLCASSLKWNGELFFGEGSRLTVL.